What follows describes a single T cell receptor beta chain. The specificity of this receptor is unknown. Base qualities are not recorded, but no much larger clone differs from it by a single base. The entry originates in a study of T cell repertoires in chronic hepatitis B (dated by TCRdb to between 2018 and 2021). Counted from cysteine to phenylalanine, this CDR3 has 19 amino acids. Kept here is only the CDR3 DNA, which spans 57 bases and is read in frame from base 1. V trim: 4 bases; J trim: 5 bases; unmatched bases: 21. The germline V gene encodes CDR1 SGDLS and CDR2 YYNGEE. Receptor libraries were prepared by the immunoSEQ multiplex PCR assay. The table was pulled from immuneACCESS by TCRdb, which kept in-frame rearrangements only. Such tables lose some clones; where checked, under half of the loss comes from unresolved V genes, and the rest has no known cause. In all, the sample holds over 550 clones, and more than 75% of those were seen once. Jointly, the top ten make up around 19% of the sample.

The sample was total CD8+ T cells from PBMCs. The TCR was taken from a human donor with chronic hepatitis B virus infection. The chain is encoded by TRBV9 joined to TRBJ2-5; 9 of the junction bases match TRBD2. The CDR3 amino acid sequence is: CASSSLGGLAGTPRETQYF. The base sequence is TGTGCCAGCAGCTCCCTTGGGGGGCTAGCGGGGACCCCCAGGGAGACCCAGTACTTC.